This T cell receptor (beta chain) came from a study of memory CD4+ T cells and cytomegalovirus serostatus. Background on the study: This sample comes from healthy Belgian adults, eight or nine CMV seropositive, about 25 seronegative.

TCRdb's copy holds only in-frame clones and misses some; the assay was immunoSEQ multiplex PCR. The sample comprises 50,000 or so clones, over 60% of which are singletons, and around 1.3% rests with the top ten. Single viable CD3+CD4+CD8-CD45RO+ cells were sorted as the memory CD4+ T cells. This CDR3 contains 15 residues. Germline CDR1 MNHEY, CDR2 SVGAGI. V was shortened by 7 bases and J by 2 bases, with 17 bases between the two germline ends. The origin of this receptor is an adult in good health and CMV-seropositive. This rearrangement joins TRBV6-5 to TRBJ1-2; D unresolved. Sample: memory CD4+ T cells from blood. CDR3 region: CASTIGGGRNYGYTF. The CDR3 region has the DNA TGTGCCAGCACCATCGGCGGAGGGCGGAACTATGGCTACACCTTC.